This T cell receptor (beta chain) was found in a study of blood T cell repertoires in COVID-19. In the study overall: COVID-19 samples collected from the United States, Italy and Spain covered acute and convalescent phases. The cDNA or gDNA used as material had been derived from T cells, B-cell-depleted T cells, or PBMCs.

Original handling: The assay estimated nucleated cells by amplifying reference gene primers. Method: immunoSEQ multiplex PCR; TCRdb's copy keeps in-frame clones and lacks some. V and J calls and clone size are copied from that table; D and trimming were computed from the DNA. The data contain fewer than 75,000 clones, roughly nine tenths of them singletons. V lost 8 bases to trimming and J lost 0 bases, with 16 bases between them. From germline, CDR1 is WNHNN and CDR2 SYGVQD (reference sequence). The CDR3 loop spans 16 amino acids. The sample holds a few counts of this clone. The sequence was collected from a man aged 50 or older with active COVID-19. Material for sequencing was peripheral blood. The chain joins TRBV10-1 to TRBJ1-4; a possible D gene is TRBD1 (5 bases). In nucleotides, the CDR3 is TGCGCCAGCGACAGAAGGCTTTGGGCAACTAATGAAAAACTGTTTTTT. It codes for CASDRRLWATNEKLFF.